These 18 T cell receptor beta chains came from one sample sequenced in a study of T-cell reconstitution after alpha-beta-depleted transplantation in children. Preparation of the TCRbeta library was carried out with unique molecular identifiers. TCRdb called the PCR reads again in MiXCR, with one record for every CDR3 protein. This sample has some 300,000 distinct CDR3 sequences, with roughly a tenth found just once. Here the sequenced sample was PBMCs, taken before TCRalphabeta/CD19-depleted stem cell transplant. These receptors all come from a boy under two years old with acute myeloid leukemia, due to receive a stem cell transplant.

This clonotype was observed a few times. The chain is built from TRBV28 and TRBJ2-7; 8 bases map to TRBD1. V shed 5 bases and J 4 bases; nucleotides not matched to a gene: 7. The CDR3 is 14 amino acids. Per germline, CDR1 MDHEN and CDR2 SYDVKM. In DNA, the CDR3 is TGTGCCAGCAGTCCGATCCGGACAGGGTACGAGCAGTACTTC. It translates to CASSPIRTGYEQYF.

On this clonotype itself: A much more abundant neighbour one base away suggests this may be a read error. The chain links TRBV11-3 to TRBJ2-7, with TRBD2 matching 16 bases. The CDR3 is made up of 16 amino acids. With V trimmed by 5 bases and J by 2 bases, 3 bases remained unmatched. Germline CDR1 is SGHNT and CDR2 is YENEEA. This CDR3 reads CASSPGLAGGPYEQYF. The CDR3 region has the DNA TGTGCCAGCAGCCCGGGACTAGCGGGAGGGCCCTACGAGCAGTACTTC.

In this sample, this clonotype turned up many times. J is TRBJ2-7 and V is TRBV6-2 or TRBV6-3; 11 nucleotides agree with TRBD2. The CDR3 runs 13 residues. J lost 4 bases, V lost 8 bases, and 4 bases had no gene match. Germline V gives CDR1 MNHEY, CDR2 SVGEGT. This chain's CDR3 is CASWGLAEYEQYF. CDR3 DNA sequence: TGTGCCAGCTGGGGACTAGCGGAGTACGAGCAGTACTTC.

This clonotype has a count of ten or more. The chain combines TRBV20-1 with TRBJ2-5; D is tentatively TRBD1 or TRBD2 (6 bases each). This CDR3 spans 12 amino acids. Trimming pared 7 bases from V and 3 bases from J, leaving 12 bases between. Germline loops: CDR1 DFQATT, CDR2 SNEGSKA (reference sequence). The CDR3, as DNA: TGCAGTGGCCGGGGGCGCGAAGAGACCCAGTACTTC. Translating gives CSGRGREETQYF.

This clonotype came up many times. V is TRBV4-3 and J is TRBJ2-3; 9 bases match TRBD2. J gave up 6 bases and V 0 bases, and 10 bases lay outside the gene matches. CDR3 size: 17 residues. Germline CDR1 LGHNA, CDR2 YSLEER. CDR3 sequence (DNA): TGCGCCAGCAGCCAAGATGAGTGGCGGGAGGGCCCGGATACGCAGTATTTT. Translating gives CASSQDEWREGPDTQYF.

This clonotype was detected many times. The chain carries TRBV5-1 and TRBJ2-3; D may be TRBD1 (5 bases). Germline lookup yields CDR1 SGHRS and CDR2 YFSETQ. This CDR3 region has 13 residues. Between the trimmed V and J ends, which lost 0 bases and 3 bases, there was a span of 5 bases. The CDR3 sequence is CASSLGQTDTQYF. DNA for the CDR3: TGCGCCAGCAGCTTGGGACAGACAGATACGCAGTATTTT. Full variable domain (outside the CDR3, taken from reference TRBV5-1 and TRBJ2-3): KAGVTQTPRYLIKTRGQQVTLSCSPISGHRSVSWYQQTPGQGLQFLFEYFSETQRNKGNFPGRFSGRQFSNSRSEMNVSTLELGDSALYLCASSLGQTDTQYFGPGTRLTVL.

This clonotype was seen many times. V is TRBV6-2 or TRBV6-3 and J is TRBJ2-1; D perhaps matches TRBD2 (6 bases). This CDR3 region has 20 residues. Trimming took off 2 bases at V and 6 bases at J, with 29 bases between the two ends. The germline CDR1 and CDR2 sequences are MNHEY and SVGEGT. The chain's CDR3 is CASSYPGGDRDLRYLNEQFF. The CDR3 coding sequence is TGTGCCAGCAGTTACCCCGGCGGGGATAGGGACCTACGGTACCTCAATGAGCAGTTCTTC.

This clonotype was found many times. The gene calls are TRBV4-3 and TRBJ2-7; 7 positions agree with TRBD2. The germline V gene has CDR1 LGHNA and CDR2 YSLEER. After removal of 1 base from V and 2 bases from J, the junction contained 8 bases not matched to a gene. The CDR3 consists of 16 residues. This CDR3 reads CASSQGWTRGTYEQYF. In DNA form, the CDR3 reads TGCGCCAGCAGCCAAGGCTGGACTAGAGGCACCTACGAGCAGTACTTC.

The chain carries TRBV6-2 or TRBV6-3 and TRBJ2-3; 12 positions match TRBD2. V dropped 2 bases and J dropped 6; count of bases not matched to a gene: 9. CDR1 is MNHEY and CDR2 is SVGEGT in the germline V gene. The CDR3 runs to 17 residues. The CDR3 sequence is CASSYPRTSGEGDTQYF. CDR3 nucleotide sequence: TGTGCCAGCAGTTACCCTCGGACTAGCGGGGAGGGGGATACGCAGTATTTT.

This clonotype was detected many times. This sequence joins TRBV28 and TRBJ1-2; TRBD1 agrees at 7 bases. The V segment lost 10 bases and the J segment 4 bases; nucleotides outside the gene matches: 12. This CDR3 is 14 amino acids long. Germline V lookup: CDR1 MDHEN, CDR2 SYDVKM. The CDR3: CAIRTGAPFYGYTF. CDR3 sequence (DNA): TGTGCCATCCGGACAGGCGCTCCTTTCTATGGCTACACCTTC.

This clonotype is a singleton in its sample. One junction end disagrees with the germline gene, perhaps due to a read error. The chain employs TRBV20-1 and TRBJ2-2, with D perhaps TRBD1 or TRBD2 (5 bases each). The V gene's germline CDR1 is DFQATT and CDR2 SNEGSKA (reference sequence). The CDR3 is 15 amino acids. DNA of the CDR3: TGCAGTACTAGGGCTCCCCAGGGGAACACCGGGGAGCTGTTTTTT. It specifies CSTRAPQGNTGELFF.

Points on this clonotype: It may be a read error: a sequence one base away is much more abundant. The conserved phenylalanine or tryptophan normally closing the CDR3 is absent here, so this likely arose from a read error. CDR3 in amino acids: CASSLANTQYY. As DNA, the CDR3 is TGTGCCAGCAGCCTGGCGAATACGCAGTATTAT. V is TRBV5-6 and J is TRBJ2-3, with D hard to call. The germline gives CDR1 SGHDT, CDR2 YYEEEE. This CDR3 comprises 11 residues. V lost 4 bases and J 7 bases, leaving 7 bases between the germline ends.

The chain recombines TRBV14 with TRBJ2-1; 7 nucleotides agree with TRBD2. CDR3 length: 14 amino acids. Germline V lookup: CDR1 SGHDN, CDR2 FVKESK. The J segment lost 9 bases and the V segment lost 1 base, leaving 6 bases of the junction unmatched. The CDR3 here is CASSQAGGVSEQFF. CDR3 nucleotides: TGTGCCAGCAGCCAAGCGGGAGGAGTGAGTGAGCAGTTCTTC.

Comments on this clonotype: Since a much larger clone is just one base distant, this may be a read error. This is likely a read error, given that the CDR3 carries no conserved phenylalanine or tryptophan at its end. The genes are TRBV5-6 and TRBJ2-2; unclear D gene. The ends were cut back, 4 bases at V and 5 bases at J, with 9 bases in the middle. Germline values: CDR1 SGHDT, CDR2 YYEEEE. The CDR3 consists of 13 residues. The CDR3 bases are TGTGCCAGCAGCCCATTCGAGACCGGGGAGCTGTTTCTT. Amino acid sequence: CASSPFETGELFL.

This clonotype appeared a few times. The genes are TRBV28 and TRBJ1-5, with D possibly matching TRBD1 (5 bases). Germline CDR1 MDHEN, CDR2 SYDVKM. The CDR3 is made up of 12 amino acids. With 5 bases removed from V and 7 bases from J, the gap between germline ends came to 9 bases. CDR3 DNA sequence: TGTGCCAGCAGTCCCGGGACGCAGCCCCAGCATTTT. It codes for CASSPGTQPQHF.

This clonotype was recorded at least ten times. V is TRBV20-1 and J is TRBJ1-3; D is ambiguous. Germline V lookup: CDR1 DFQATT, CDR2 SNEGSKA (reference sequence). V lost 1 base, J lost 1 base, and 8 bases lay in between. The CDR3 spans 14 residues. This CDR3 is CSARVPGSGNTIYF. The CDR3 nucleotides are TGCAGTGCTAGAGTGCCGGGTTCTGGAAACACCATATATTTT.

For this clonotype: This may be a read error: a much more frequent sequence differs by one nucleotide. The V call is TRBV3-1, the J call TRBJ2-1, with 8 bases identical to TRBD2. Germline loops: CDR1 LGHDT, CDR2 YNNKEL (reference sequence). The CDR3 loop spans 16 amino acids. CDR3 in amino acids: CAGSQFKAGVDNEQFF. The CDR3 nucleotides read TGTGCCGGCAGCCAATTTAAAGCGGGAGTCGACAATGAGCAGTTCTTC.

This clonotype came up many times. The chain employs TRBV7-2 and TRBJ2-2, with 8 bases fitting TRBD1. CDR1 and CDR2 (germline): SGHTA, FQGNSA. J lost 3 bases, V lost 4 bases, and 4 bases had no gene match. The CDR3 is 15 amino acids. CDR3 loop: CASSSGTGYTGELFF. CDR3 in DNA: TGTGCCAGCAGCTCCGGGACAGGTTACACCGGGGAGCTGTTTTTT.